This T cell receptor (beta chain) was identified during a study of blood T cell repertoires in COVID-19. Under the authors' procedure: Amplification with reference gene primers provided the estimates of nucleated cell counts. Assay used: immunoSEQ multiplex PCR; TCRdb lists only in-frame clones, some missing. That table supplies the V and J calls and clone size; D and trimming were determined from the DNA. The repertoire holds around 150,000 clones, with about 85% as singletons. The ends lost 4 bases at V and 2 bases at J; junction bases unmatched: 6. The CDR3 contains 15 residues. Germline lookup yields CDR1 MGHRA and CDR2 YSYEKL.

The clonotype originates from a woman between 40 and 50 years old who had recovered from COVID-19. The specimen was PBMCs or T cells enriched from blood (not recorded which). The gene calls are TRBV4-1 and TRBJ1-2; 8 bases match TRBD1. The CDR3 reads CASSLRTGRNYGYTF. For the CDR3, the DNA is TGCGCCAGCAGCCTGAGGACAGGGAGAAACTATGGCTACACCTTC.